The 25 T cell receptor beta chains reported below all come from one sample, sequenced in a study of blood T cells in healthy people across ages. A second PCR, run for roughly 7 to 11 cycles, used a sample-barcoded 5' primer plus a J-beta primer mix. TCRdb re-called the 5' RACE reads through MiXCR, storing one row per CDR3 protein. The sample holds about 680,000 distinct CDR3 sequences, 49% seen once. Sequenced sample: blood. The receptors were sampled from a woman in her sixties or seventies in good health.

The chain is built from TRBV5-1 and TRBJ2-7, with TRBD1 matching over 9 bases. The CDR3 consists of 15 residues. Germline trimming cut 4 bases from V and 1 base from J; bases unmatched to any gene: 6. The germline V gene encodes CDR1 SGHRS and CDR2 YFSETQ. The CDR3 here is CASSDKQGASYEQYF. CDR3 DNA: TGCGCCAGCAGCGACAAACAGGGGGCGTCCTACGAGCAGTACTTC.

The V and J genes are TRBV7-9 and TRBJ2-3; 12 nucleotides match TRBD2. Germline V gene lookup returns CDR1 SEHNR and CDR2 FQNEAQ (reference sequence). The CDR3 covers 19 residues. Unmatched junction bases numbered 13, after V lost 0 bases and J lost 6 bases. The CDR3 region is CASSLARRGLAGPTDTQYF. The CDR3 DNA is TGTGCCAGCAGCTTAGCGCGGCGAGGACTAGCGGGACCCACCGATACGCAGTATTTT.

This clonotype was observed a handful of times. V is TRBV4-1 and J is TRBJ2-5; the D is unclear. The V end was cut by 3 bases, the J end by 5 bases, with 10 bases between. From germline, CDR1 is MGHRA and CDR2 YSYEKL. This CDR3 region has 13 residues. The DNA for the CDR3 is TGCGCCAGCAGCCACATGAACGCGGAGACCCAGTACTTC. This encodes CASSHMNAETQYF.

J is TRBJ2-1 and V is TRBV28; no reliable D call. V was trimmed by 6 bases and J by 8 bases, leaving 11 bases between them. Germline lookup yields CDR1 MDHEN and CDR2 SYDVKM. This CDR3 region has 12 residues. CDR3 sequence reads: CASRIAGDEQFF. In DNA form, the CDR3 reads TGTGCCAGCAGGATCGCTGGCGATGAGCAGTTCTTC.

Worth noting for this clonotype: One end of the junction is discordant with germline, which a read error may explain. V is TRBV4-2 and J is TRBJ1-1, with D possibly being TRBD1 (6 bases). This CDR3 contains 15 residues. The V gene's germline CDR1 is LGHNA and CDR2 YNFKEQ. CDR3: CVSSQVEQGSSEAFF. The CDR3 nucleotides are TGTGTCAGCAGCCAAGTCGAACAGGGTTCTTCTGAAGCTTTCTTT.

Notes on this clonotype: This may stem from a read error, because a much larger clone lies one nucleotide away. The chain uses TRBV20-1 and TRBJ2-4; either TRBD1 or TRBD2 may supply D (5 bases each). The CDR3 length is 15 residues. Per the germline V gene, CDR1 is DFQATT and CDR2 is SNEGSKA (reference sequence). CDR3 sequence reads: CSAREMGPSKDIQYF. Here the CDR3 DNA reads TGCAGTGCTAGGGAAATGGGACCTAGCAAAGACATTCAGTACTTC.

The V and J genes are TRBV7-2 and TRBJ2-7; TRBD1 matches at 9 bases. Looked up from germline, CDR1 is SGHTA and CDR2 is FQGNSA. V lost 1 base and J lost 1; bases outside the gene matches: 8. The CDR3 has 17 residues. The CDR3 DNA reads as TGTGCCAGCAGCTTAGGGGGAGGAGGACAGGGGTCCTACGAGCAGTACTTC. Its translation: CASSLGGGGQGSYEQYF.

This clonotype has just a few counts. The rearrangement links TRBV10-3 to TRBJ2-1; 8 bases agree with TRBD1. The CDR3 sequence is 14 residues long. V trimming: 10 bases; J trimming: 0 bases; junction bases outside the gene matches: 5. Germline-derived CDR1 and CDR2 are ENHRY and SYGVKD. CDR3 in DNA: TGTGCCACCGAGGGGACAGGCTCCTACAATGAGCAGTTCTTC. Protein sequence: CATEGTGSYNEQFF.

This clonotype was seen many times. The chain employs TRBV20-1 and TRBJ1-4, with 9 bases identical to TRBD1. The length of the CDR3 is 14 residues. The V gene end was trimmed by 1 base and the J gene end by 5 bases; junction bases not matched to a gene: 2. Germline CDR1 and CDR2: DFQATT and SNEGSKA (reference sequence). CDR3 nucleotides: TGCAGTGCTAGAGTAGGACAGGGGAATGAAAAACTGTTTTTT. Translation gives CSARVGQGNEKLFF.

A single count supports this clonotype. V and J are TRBV27 and TRBJ1-5; tentative D call: TRBD1 (5 bases). This CDR3 region has 17 residues. Germline values: CDR1 MNHEY, CDR2 SMNVEV (reference sequence). Trimming cost V 5 bases and J 3 bases, with 20 bases left between them. The CDR3 protein is CASSPGVGAGPNQPQHF. CDR3 DNA sequence: TGTGCCAGCAGTCCAGGAGTTGGGGCGGGGCCCAATCAGCCCCAGCATTTT.

This chain connects TRBV7-9 to TRBJ2-5, with D unresolved. Trimming took 5 bases from V and 2 from J, leaving 15 bases between them. The germline gives CDR1 SEHNR, CDR2 FQNEAQ (reference sequence). This CDR3 region has 15 residues. CDR3: CASSGTQYKQETQYF. CDR3 in DNA: TGTGCCAGCAGCGGTACACAGTACAAGCAAGAGACCCAGTACTTC.

This clonotype has just a few counts. The V and J genes are TRBV29-1 and TRBJ1-2; perhaps TRBD1 as D (6 bases). There are 11 residues in the CDR3. V lost 7 bases and J lost 8, with 14 bases in between. Per germline, CDR1 SQVTM and CDR2 ANQGSEA. The CDR3 sequence is CSGERTAGYTF. CDR3 nucleotides: TGCAGCGGAGAACGGACAGCAGGCTACACCTTC.

The chain recombines TRBV7-8 with TRBJ2-1; 9 bases match TRBD2. The ends lost 3 bases at V and 5 bases at J; junction bases unmatched: 5. There are 15 residues in the CDR3. The germline gives CDR1 SGHVS, CDR2 FQNEAQ. In nucleotides, the CDR3 is TGTGCCAGCAGCTTCCTTAGCGGGAGAAACAATGAGCAGTTCTTC. This sequence encodes CASSFLSGRNNEQFF.

Ten or more counts support this clonotype. The chain combines TRBV4-2 with TRBJ1-2, with D perhaps TRBD1 (5 bases). The CDR3 consists of 12 residues. V was pared by 5 bases and J by 8 bases, with 12 bases between. CDR1 is LGHNA and CDR2 is YNFKEQ in the germline V gene. The CDR3 loop is CASSKPSGGYTF. DNA of the CDR3: TGTGCCAGCAGCAAACCTTCAGGGGGCTACACCTTC.

This clonotype was picked up a small number of times. The junction departs from the called germline gene at one end, perhaps through a read error. V gene TRBV7-7 combines with J gene TRBJ2-5; D gene unclear. Germline-derived CDR1 and CDR2 are SSHAT and FNYEAQ (reference sequence). The CDR3 spans 14 residues. CDR3: CASSHNRDQETQYF. CDR3 nucleotides: TGTGCTAGCAGCCACAACCGGGACCAAGAGACCCAGTACTTC.

This chain joins TRBV7-2 and TRBJ2-7; no reliable D call. This CDR3 has 12 residues. Trimming took off 5 bases at V and 6 bases at J, with 11 bases between the two ends. Germline loops: CDR1 SGHTA, CDR2 FQGNSA. CDR3 DNA: TGTGCCAGCAGCCCCGTCATTGTCGAGCAGTACTTC. This gives the protein CASSPVIVEQYF.

A remark on this clonotype: The junction departs from germline at one end; a sequencing error may be responsible. V usage is TRBV20-1 and J usage is TRBJ2-1, with D uncertain. This CDR3 has 13 residues. Per the germline V gene, CDR1 is DFQATT and CDR2 is SNEGSKA (reference sequence). CDR3 sequence (DNA): TGTAGTGCCACTCCCGCAATATACAATGAGCAGTTCTTC. It yields the protein CSATPAIYNEQFF.

This rearrangement joins TRBV24-1 to TRBJ2-3, with TRBD2 as a possible D gene (6 bases). This CDR3 is built from 14 residues. Trimming cost V 2 bases and J 4 bases, with 9 bases left between them. Germline V lookup: CDR1 KGHDR, CDR2 SFDVKD. The CDR3 bases are TGTGCCACCAGTGATTCCGGGAGCTCAGATACGCAGTATTTT. Translating it yields CATSDSGSSDTQYF.

The chain links TRBV29-1 to TRBJ2-7, with a weak D call TRBD2 (7 bases). From germline, CDR1 is SQVTM and CDR2 ANQGSEA. The CDR3 covers 13 residues. V was trimmed by 8 bases and J by 1 base, leaving 15 bases between them. Written as DNA, the CDR3 is TGCAGCACCGCCGCGGGGGCTTCCTACGAGCAGTACTTC. This encodes CSTAAGASYEQYF.

In this sample, this clonotype turned up a few times. The chain recombines TRBV12-3 or TRBV12-4 with TRBJ2-7, with D perhaps assigned TRBD1 or TRBD2 (5 bases each). V dropped 6 bases and J dropped 0 bases, with 15 bases sitting between them. The CDR3 extends over 15 amino acids. In DNA form, the CDR3 reads TGTGCCAGCAGCCCTAGCCAGGGTAGCTCCTACGAGCAGTACTTC. Translated, it gives CASSPSQGSSYEQYF.

This clonotype was counted between two and nine times. This chain connects TRBV6-2 or TRBV6-3 to TRBJ2-4, with a tentative D call TRBD2 (5 bases). The CDR3 is 15 residues long. Germline V lookup: CDR1 MNHEY, CDR2 SVGEGT. Trimming shortened V by 6 bases and J by 6 bases, and 18 bases separated the two germline ends. The CDR3 here is CASRPTRGQRNIQYF. The CDR3 DNA reads as TGTGCCAGCAGGCCTACTAGAGGGCAAAGAAACATTCAGTACTTC.

The V call is TRBV5-1, the J call TRBJ1-4, with D maybe TRBD1 (6 bases). The length of the CDR3 is 15 residues. V lost 4 bases, J lost 1 base, and 11 bases lay in between. CDR1 is SGHRS and CDR2 is YFSETQ in the germline V gene. CDR3 protein: CASSGQSVTNEKLFF. CDR3 DNA: TGCGCCAGCAGCGGACAGAGTGTAACTAATGAAAAACTGTTTTTT.

The chain employs TRBV18 and TRBJ2-7, with TRBD1 as a possible D gene (5 bases). CDR1 is KGHSH and CDR2 is LQKENI in the germline V gene. V was cut by 3 bases and J by 4 bases, with 16 bases left in between. CDR3 length: 15 residues. The CDR3 reads CASSPTTASLYEQYF. CDR3 coding DNA: TGTGCCAGCTCACCGACGACAGCATCTCTTTACGAGCAGTACTTC. The variable domain in full, with the rest retrieved from reference TRBV18 and TRBJ2-7, is NAGVMQNPRHLVRRRGQEARLRCSPMKGHSHVYWYRQLPEEGLKFMVYLQKENIIDESGMPKERFSAEFPKEGPSILRIQQVVRGDSAAYFCASSPTTASLYEQYFGPGTRLTVT.

This chain links TRBV29-1 with TRBJ1-1; D perhaps matches TRBD1 (6 bases). The V end was cut by 6 bases, the J end by 4 bases, with 9 bases between. CDR1 SQVTM and CDR2 ANQGSEA come from the germline V gene. This CDR3 is 11 amino acids long. CDR3 residues: CSVARGTEAFF. DNA for the CDR3: TGCAGCGTCGCCAGGGGCACTGAAGCTTTCTTT.

As concerns this clonotype: A read error may be the cause here, since a much bigger clone is one base away. The chain uses TRBV29-1 and TRBJ2-1; D gene uncertain. The DNA matches TRBJ2-7 better at its end, which makes the J call doubtful. The CDR3 has 11 residues. Germline V CDR1 and CDR2: SQVTM, ANQGSEA. The CDR3 region has the DNA TGCAGCGTTGAGGGGTACAATGAGCAGTACTTC. Its protein is CSVEGYNEQYF.